These T cell receptor beta chains were read from a single sample in a study of cytomegalovirus exposure and HLA in healthy donors. Assay used: immunoSEQ multiplex PCR; TCRdb lists only in-frame clones, some missing. The sample includes about 150,000 clones, less than 85% seen only once; the top ten take under 8%. The specimen was PBMCs. The receptors shown here come from a woman aged 45-65 years in good health and CMV-seropositive. CDR3s include the opening cysteine and the closing phenylalanine or tryptophan. Each record gives: J gene, D gene, V gene, clone size, CDR3 DNA, CDR3 protein. The D gene is left open where the match is weak. The size field is filled for only some rows; it gives once, few, many or a size class.

J: TRBJ2-7
D: .
V: TRBV6-1
size: .
DNA: TGTGCCAGCAGTGAATGGCAGGACTACGAGCAGTACTTC
CDR3: CASSEWQDYEQYF

J: TRBJ2-5
D: TRBD1
V: TRBV29-1
size: .
DNA: TGCAGCGTCAAGGGACAGCCTTTGGGAGAGACCCAGTACTTC
CDR3: CSVKGQPLGETQYF

J: TRBJ2-6
D: .
V: TRBV27
size: .
DNA: TGTGCCAGCAGTTTGAGGGAGACCTCTGGGGCCAACGTCCTGACTTTC
CDR3: CASSLRETSGANVLTF

J: TRBJ1-2
D: .
V: TRBV6-5
size: .
DNA: TGTGCCAGCAGTTCTGGCCGTAACTATGGCTACACCTTC
CDR3: CASSSGRNYGYTF

J: TRBJ2-3
D: TRBD1
V: TRBV19
size: once
DNA: TGTGCCAGTAGAGACCGGGACAGGGATACGCAGTATTTT
CDR3: CASRDRDRDTQYF

J: TRBJ1-3
D: .
V: TRBV2
size: .
DNA: TGTGCCAGCAGTGACCGGACACACCTCCGGGTCGGAAACACCATATATTTT
CDR3: CASSDRTHLRVGNTIYF

J: TRBJ1-4
D: .
V: TRBV27
size: .
DNA: TGTGCCAGCAGTCGGGGTGAAAAACTGTTTTTT
CDR3: CASSRGEKLFF

J: TRBJ2-2
D: .
V: TRBV2
size: .
DNA: TGTGCCAGCAATATAGATCGGGCCGGGGAGCTGTTTTTT
CDR3: CASNIDRAGELFF

J: TRBJ2-2
D: .
V: TRBV2
size: .
DNA: TGTGCCAGCACACAGGAGCACACCGGGGAGCTGTTTTTT
CDR3: CASTQEHTGELFF

J: TRBJ2-7
D: .
V: TRBV21-1
size: once
DNA: TGTGCCAGCAGCACTTACAGGGGACCCTACGAGCAGTACTTC
CDR3: CASSTYRGPYEQYF

J: TRBJ1-2
D: .
V: TRBV19
size: few
DNA: TGTGCCAGTAGCCCCAGGGGCCGTACTGACTATGGCTACACCTTC
CDR3: CASSPRGRTDYGYTF

J: TRBJ2-4
D: .
V: TRBV2
size: .
DNA: TGTGCCAGCGCCCCCAGGAGGCCATTAGCCAAAAACATTCAGTACTTC
CDR3: CASAPRRPLAKNIQYF

J: TRBJ2-4
D: .
V: TRBV27
size: .
DNA: TGTGCCAGCAGTTTAACGGGGAAACTACTAGCCAAAAACATTCAGTACTTC
CDR3: CASSLTGKLLAKNIQYF

J: TRBJ1-3
D: TRBD1
V: TRBV2
size: .
DNA: TGTGCCAGCAGTAGATTCTTGATGACAGGGAAGACAGGAAACACCATATATTTT
CDR3: CASSRFLMTGKTGNTIYF

J: TRBJ2-6
D: TRBD1
V: TRBV6-1
size: .
DNA: TGTGCCAGCAGTGAACAGGGGGCTGGGGCCAACGTCCTGACTTTC
CDR3: CASSEQGAGANVLTF

J: TRBJ1-1
D: .
V: TRBV29-1
size: .
DNA: TGCAGCGTTGCGGAGGCCACCTTGAACACTGAAGCTTTCTTT
CDR3: CSVAEATLNTEAFF

J: TRBJ2-3
D: .
V: TRBV6-5
size: few
DNA: TGTGCCAGCAAATCACCAGGCGCAGATACGCAGTATTTT
CDR3: CASKSPGADTQYF

J: TRBJ2-1
D: .
V: TRBV2
size: .
DNA: TGTGCCAGCAGTGAATTTTGGACAGCCCAAAATGAGCAGTTCTTC
CDR3: CASSEFWTAQNEQFF

J: TRBJ2-7
D: TRBD1
V: TRBV29-1
size: .
DNA: TGCAGCGCCAAACGTGACAGGGGTTTTGAGCAGTACTTC
CDR3: CSAKRDRGFEQYF

J: TRBJ1-1
D: .
V: TRBV7-2
size: few
DNA: TGTGCCAGCAGCTTAGATCCAGCGAGGGAGACTGAAGCTTTCTTT
CDR3: CASSLDPARETEAFF

J: TRBJ1-2
D: .
V: TRBV28
size: .
DNA: TGTGCCAGCAGGCAGGGGAGGGAGGGCTACACCTTC
CDR3: CASRQGREGYTF

J: TRBJ1-5
D: .
V: TRBV30
size: once
DNA: TGTGCCTGGAGTACAGGCGGCAGCAATCAGCCCCAGCATTTT
CDR3: CAWSTGGSNQPQHF

J: TRBJ2-1
D: .
V: TRBV7-9
size: .
DNA: TGTGCCAGCAGCGTTACAGGTGGTGAGCAGTTCTTC
CDR3: CASSVTGGEQFF

J: TRBJ1-3
D: TRBD1
V: TRBV29-1
size: .
DNA: TGCAGCGCCAGACAGGGCTCTGTTGGAAACACCATATATTTT
CDR3: CSARQGSVGNTIYF

J: TRBJ1-3
D: TRBD1
V: TRBV11-2
size: .
DNA: TGTGCCAGCAGGCAATACAGGGGGCAGGGAAACACCATATATTTT
CDR3: CASRQYRGQGNTIYF

J: TRBJ2-1
D: .
V: TRBV11-2
size: .
DNA: TGTGCCAGCAGCTTACGGCGTCGGCAGGCGTACAATGAGCAGTTCTTC
CDR3: CASSLRRRQAYNEQFF

J: TRBJ1-5
D: .
V: TRBV7-9
size: once
DNA: TGTGCCAGCAGCCACGCGGGAAGGAGTCAGCCCCAGCATTTT
CDR3: CASSHAGRSQPQHF

J: TRBJ1-4
D: .
V: TRBV13
size: .
DNA: TGTGCCAGCAGCTTAGGAGGCGGTGAAAAACTGTTTTTT
CDR3: CASSLGGGEKLFF

J: TRBJ2-7
D: .
V: TRBV7-6
size: few
DNA: TGTGCCAGCAGCTTACGAAGACAGGCTGAGTGGTACGAGCAGTACTTC
CDR3: CASSLRRQAEWYEQYF

J: TRBJ2-7
D: .
V: TRBV6-1
size: once
DNA: TGTGCCAGCAGTGAATCCCCGACAGGTGGGGCTTCCTCCTACGAGCAGTACTTC
CDR3: CASSESPTGGASSYEQYF

J: TRBJ2-7
D: .
V: TRBV5-4
size: .
DNA: TGTGCCAGCAGCTTGGAAGGGAGCAACGAGCAGTACTTC
CDR3: CASSLEGSNEQYF

J: TRBJ2-1
D: TRBD2
V: TRBV15
size: .
DNA: TGTGCCACCAGGAGCGGGGGGGCAGGATTGAGGTCCTACAATGAGCAGTTCTTC
CDR3: CATRSGGAGLRSYNEQFF

J: TRBJ2-3
D: TRBD2
V: TRBV29-1
size: .
DNA: TGCAGCGTTGATGGTCTAGCGGGGAGAAGCACAGATACGCAGTATTTT
CDR3: CSVDGLAGRSTDTQYF

J: TRBJ1-4
D: .
V: TRBV6-6
size: .
DNA: TGTGCCAGCAGTTACACAGGACCGGCAACTAATGAAAAACTGTTTTTT
CDR3: CASSYTGPATNEKLFF

J: TRBJ2-7
D: .
V: TRBV5-4
size: .
DNA: TGTGCCAGCAGTTCTAGAGCCGGGACTGGTGGCTACGAGCAGTACTTC
CDR3: CASSSRAGTGGYEQYF

J: TRBJ2-7
D: .
V: TRBV27
size: .
DNA: TGTGCCAGCAGAGAAACGGGACACCTAATCTCCTACGAGCAGTACTTC
CDR3: CASRETGHLISYEQYF

J: TRBJ2-5
D: .
V: TRBV14
size: few
DNA: TGTGCCAGCAGCTCAGAAGAGACCCAGTACTTC
CDR3: CASSSEETQYF

J: TRBJ1-2
D: TRBD1
V: TRBV27
size: .
DNA: TGTGCCAGCAGTTCCGACAGGGGATACTATGGCTACACCTTC
CDR3: CASSSDRGYYGYTF

J: TRBJ2-5
D: .
V: TRBV5-4
size: .
DNA: TGTGCCAGCAGCTTGAAAAGGGGTGGAGAGACCCAGTACTTC
CDR3: CASSLKRGGETQYF

J: TRBJ2-7
D: TRBD1
V: TRBV7-9
size: .
DNA: TGTGCCAGCAGCTTAGGTGCGCGGGGACAGGGCTACGAGCAGTACTTC
CDR3: CASSLGARGQGYEQYF

J: TRBJ2-3
D: .
V: TRBV18
size: once
DNA: TGTGCCAGCTCCCCCGGGTTCAGAACGAGGGAAGATACGCAGTATTTT
CDR3: CASSPGFRTREDTQYF

J: TRBJ1-4
D: .
V: TRBV2
size: .
DNA: TGTGCCAGCAGTGACGGACAGTTTAATGAAAAACTGTTTTTT
CDR3: CASSDGQFNEKLFF

J: TRBJ2-3
D: .
V: TRBV7-8
size: once
DNA: TGTGCCAGCAGCTTCCCGGACAGGGAGGGAACTAGCACAGATACGCAGTATTTT
CDR3: CASSFPDREGTSTDTQYF

J: TRBJ1-2
D: .
V: TRBV5-1
size: .
DNA: TGCGCCAGCAGCTTAACAGACGCTAACTATGGCTACACCTTC
CDR3: CASSLTDANYGYTF

J: TRBJ1-1
D: .
V: TRBV10-3
size: .
DNA: TGTGCCATCAGTGAGTCGGGGGCCACTGAAGCTTTCTTT
CDR3: CAISESGATEAFF

J: TRBJ2-2
D: TRBD1
V: TRBV10-2
size: .
DNA: TGCGCCAGCAACCGAGGACAGGGACAGAACACCGGGGAGCTGTTTTTT
CDR3: CASNRGQGQNTGELFF

J: TRBJ2-4
D: TRBD1
V: TRBV5-1
size: once
DNA: TGCGCCAGCAGCACTGACAGGGATAACATTCAGTACTTC
CDR3: CASSTDRDNIQYF

J: TRBJ1-1
D: .
V: TRBV30
size: once
DNA: TGTGCCTGGAAAGACTACGGTAACACTGAAGCTTTCTTT
CDR3: CAWKDYGNTEAFF

J: TRBJ1-1
D: .
V: TRBV6-1
size: once
DNA: TGTGCCAGCAGTAAACAGGGGAACACTGAAGCTTTCTTT
CDR3: CASSKQGNTEAFF

J: TRBJ2-1
D: .
V: TRBV7-2
size: once
DNA: TGTGCCAGCAGCTTAGTGAGTAACCCTAACAATGAGCAGTTCTTC
CDR3: CASSLVSNPNNEQFF

J: TRBJ1-6
D: TRBD1
V: TRBV5-1
size: .
DNA: TGCGCCAGCAGCCTGGGACAGGGTAGCTCACCCCTCCACTTT
CDR3: CASSLGQGSSPLHF

J: TRBJ1-1
D: .
V: TRBV10-1
size: .
DNA: TGCGCCAGCAGCGCGACGCGGCCTGCGGGGGCTGCTTTCTTT
CDR3: CASSATRPAGAAFF

J: TRBJ1-2
D: TRBD1
V: TRBV5-1
size: .
DNA: TGCGCCAGCAGCTTGGAACAGGGGCGGGCGAACTATGGCTACACCTTC
CDR3: CASSLEQGRANYGYTF

J: TRBJ1-1
D: .
V: TRBV10-2
size: .
DNA: TGCGCCAGCAGGGACAGTTCAACTGAAGCTTTCTTT
CDR3: CASRDSSTEAFF

J: TRBJ1-1
D: .
V: TRBV29-1
size: .
DNA: TGCAGCGTTTCTGGCAGCGGGTCCCACACTGAAGCTTTCTTT
CDR3: CSVSGSGSHTEAFF

J: TRBJ2-1
D: .
V: TRBV5-6
size: .
DNA: TGTGCCAGCAGTTACTACAGGGGGGGCACAGAGTTCTTC
CDR3: CASSYYRGGTEFF

J: TRBJ2-7
D: TRBD1
V: TRBV7-9
size: .
DNA: TGTGCCAGCAGCTATTCAGACAGGGGGTCCTACGAGCAGTACTTC
CDR3: CASSYSDRGSYEQYF